These 30 T cell receptor beta chains came from one sample sequenced in a study of T cell repertoires in cytomegalovirus infection. One entry per CDR3 protein, called by TCRdb with MiXCR from the reads. In the table there are some 480,000 distinct CDR3 sequences, around 35% of which are singletons. These receptors lack a known antigen. Sequencing used cultured PBMCs, obtained from culture after CMV antigen stimulation. These receptors came from a human donor in good health (CMV status not recorded). Some clones in this sample may be carry-over from other donors' samples.

The CDR3 sequence: CASSTLAGNNEQFF. CDR3 in DNA: TGTGCCAGTAGTACCCTAGCGGGAAACAATGAGCAGTTCTTC. This chain links TRBV19 with TRBJ2-1, with TRBD2 identical over 9 bases. The V and J ends lost 4 bases and 5 bases, in that order; junction bases with no gene match: 3. The CDR3 sequence is 14 residues long. Germline CDR1 and CDR2: LNHDA and SQIVND (reference sequence).

The chain employs TRBV29-1 and TRBJ1-2, with 9 positions matching TRBD1. CDR1 is SQVTM and CDR2 is ANQGSEA in the germline V gene. The CDR3 consists of 13 residues. With 4 bases clipped from V and 3 bases from J, the junction kept 3 bases outside the gene matches. CDR3 in amino acids: CSVGTGDHYGYTF. The CDR3 DNA follows: TGCAGCGTTGGGACAGGGGATCACTATGGCTACACCTTC. The variable domain in full, completed from reference TRBV29-1 and TRBJ1-2, reads SAVISQKPSRDICQRGTSLTIQCQVDSQVTMMFWYRQQPGQSLTLIATANQGSEATYESGFVIDKFPISRPNLTFSTLTVSNMSPEDSSIYLCSVGTGDHYGYTFGSGTRLTVV.

In nucleotides, the CDR3 is TGTGCCAGCAGCCAGATTGAGGGCACCGGGGAGCTGTTTTTT. This encodes CASSQIEGTGELFF. This sequence joins TRBV14 and TRBJ2-2, with D possibly matching TRBD2 (5 bases). Per germline, CDR1 SGHDN and CDR2 FVKESK. Deletions cut 3 bases from V and 4 bases from J, with 9 bases between. This CDR3 has 14 amino acids.

This clonotype has just a few counts. The chain couples TRBV28 to TRBJ2-1; weak D call: TRBD2 (5 bases). In germline, CDR1 is MDHEN, CDR2 SYDVKM. The length of the CDR3 is 14 residues. V lost 8 bases and J 3 bases, leaving 14 bases between the germline ends. The CDR3 loop is CASQFGDFYNEQFF. CDR3 sequence (DNA): TGTGCCAGCCAATTCGGGGATTTCTACAATGAGCAGTTCTTC.

The chain joins TRBV7-9 to TRBJ2-5; 15 nucleotides agree with TRBD2. Germline V gene lookup returns CDR1 SEHNR and CDR2 FQNEAQ (reference sequence). The CDR3 contains 17 residues. Trimming at V came to 5 bases and at J to 2 bases, leaving 6 bases not matched to a gene. CDR3 region: CASSEWTSGRGQETQYF. The CDR3 nucleotides read TGTGCCAGCAGCGAGTGGACTAGCGGGAGGGGTCAAGAGACCCAGTACTTC.

The chain carries TRBV2 and TRBJ2-3; 12 positions match TRBD2. The CDR3 spans 16 residues. Germline V lookup: CDR1 SNHLY, CDR2 FYNNEI. V shed 5 bases, J shed 2 bases, and the junction held 5 bases outside the gene matches. As DNA, the CDR3 is TGTGCCAGCAGTCGACTAGCGGGAGACCCCACAGATACGCAGTATTTT. It yields the protein CASSRLAGDPTDTQYF.

This clonotype was counted between two and nine times. J is TRBJ2-1 and V is TRBV2; D unclear. V was trimmed by 4 bases and J by 0 bases, leaving 7 bases between them. Germline V lookup: CDR1 SNHLY, CDR2 FYNNEI. The CDR3 spans 14 residues. The DNA of the CDR3 is TGTGCCAGCAGTGGGGGTTCCTCCTACAATGAGCAGTTCTTC. Translation gives CASSGGSSYNEQFF.

The V gene is TRBV5-1, the J gene TRBJ1-5; TRBD1 is a possible D gene (6 bases). The V end lost 5 bases, the J end lost 3 bases, and 9 bases lay between the germline ends. Germline CDR1 reads SGHRS; CDR2 reads YFSETQ. The CDR3 loop spans 13 amino acids. The CDR3 sequence is CASRGDTNQPQHF. CDR3 nucleotides: TGCGCCAGCAGAGGGGACACCAATCAGCCCCAGCATTTT.

In this sample, this clonotype turned up many times. This chain uses TRBV7-2 with TRBJ2-3; D is perhaps TRBD2 (6 bases). Deletions cut 2 bases from V and 2 bases from J, with 14 bases between. Germline-derived CDR1 and CDR2 are SGHTA and FQGNSA. The CDR3 loop spans 16 amino acids. The CDR3 bases are TGTGCCAGCAGCTTAAATATGGCGGGGTCCACAGATACGCAGTATTTT. Translation: CASSLNMAGSTDTQYF.

There are a few counts of this clonotype. The chain recombines TRBV7-2 with TRBJ2-7, with 7 bases that match TRBD2. The CDR3 is made up of 17 amino acids. Unmatched junction bases numbered 13, after V lost 3 bases and J lost 2 bases. Germline assignment: CDR1 SGHTA and CDR2 FQGNSA. The CDR3 protein is CASSLAAGEALTYEQYV. DNA of the CDR3: TGTGCCAGCAGCTTGGCGGCGGGAGAGGCCCTCACCTACGAGCAGTACGTC.

The chain joins TRBV10-3 to TRBJ2-6, with D perhaps matching TRBD1 or TRBD2 (5 bases each). V was pared by 1 base and J by 4 bases, with 8 bases between. The CDR3 runs to 15 residues. Germline CDR1 ENHRY, CDR2 SYGVKD. DNA of the CDR3: TGTGCCATCAGTGAGTGGGGGTCAGGGGCCAACGTCCTGACTTTC. Translation gives CAISEWGSGANVLTF.

This clonotype was seen ten or more times. The genes are TRBV6-2 or TRBV6-3 and TRBJ1-5; no reliable D call. Per the germline V gene, CDR1 is MNHEY and CDR2 is SVGEGT. Trimming took 2 bases from V and 0 from J, leaving 2 bases between them. The CDR3 extends over 13 amino acids. The CDR3 region has the DNA TGTGCCAGCAGTTACAATAGCAATCAGCCCCAGCATTTT. Translating it yields CASSYNSNQPQHF.

This clonotype was observed a handful of times. The CDR3 reads CASSRQATNEKLFF. CDR3 DNA sequence: TGTGCCAGCAGCCGACAGGCAACTAATGAAAAACTGTTTTTT. The genes are TRBV28 and TRBJ1-4, with D possibly matching TRBD1 (6 bases). Trimming left V 6 bases short and J 0 bases short, with 8 bases between. This CDR3 has 14 amino acids. Germline assignment: CDR1 MDHEN and CDR2 SYDVKM.

The V gene is TRBV11-2, the J gene TRBJ2-7; the D gene could be TRBD1 or TRBD2 (6 bases each). The V gene lost 0 bases and the J gene lost 5 bases, with 17 bases spanning the gap. Germline V gene lookup returns CDR1 SGHAT and CDR2 FQNNGV. CDR3 length equals 16 residues. The CDR3 DNA reads as TGTGCCAGCAGCTTAGATCTTGACTGGGGGGCCCACGAGCAGTACTTC. It encodes CASSLDLDWGAHEQYF.

This chain connects TRBV19 to TRBJ2-1; TRBD1 agrees at 7 bases. This CDR3 has 15 amino acids. V shed 5 bases, J shed 2 bases, and the junction held 6 bases outside the gene matches. CDR1 LNHDA and CDR2 SQIVND come from the germline V gene (reference sequence). The CDR3 region has the DNA TGTGCCAGTAGTCGGGCCGGGACAGCCTACAATGAGCAGTTCTTC. Protein: CASSRAGTAYNEQFF. The full variable domain, completed using reference TRBV19 and TRBJ2-1, is DGGITQSPKYLFRKEGQNVTLSCEQNLNHDAMYWYRQDPGQGLRLIYYSQIVNDFQKGDIAEGYSVSREKKESFPLTVTSAQKNPTAFYLCASSRAGTAYNEQFFGPGTRLTVL.

V usage is TRBV2 and J usage is TRBJ2-5; the match to TRBD1 covers 7 bases. Germline V gene data show CDR1 as SNHLY and CDR2 as FYNNEI. The CDR3 is 16 residues long. J was trimmed by 1 base and V by 7 bases; bases with no gene match: 12. The CDR3 DNA follows: TGTGCCAGCACCATAAACAGGGGTTTGTCCCAAGAGACCCAGTACTTC. As protein: CASTINRGLSQETQYF.

This chain links TRBV28 with TRBJ1-6; 8 nucleotides line up with TRBD1. The germline V gene has CDR1 MDHEN and CDR2 SYDVKM. This CDR3 is built from 14 residues. Trimming at V came to 5 bases and at J to 9 bases, leaving 6 bases not matched to a gene. The CDR3 sequence is CASSGQGGGSPLHF. The CDR3 DNA reads as TGTGCCAGCAGTGGACAGGGCGGGGGTTCACCCCTCCACTTT.

The rearrangement links TRBV28 to TRBJ2-2; D might be TRBD2 (5 bases). CDR1 MDHEN and CDR2 SYDVKM come from the germline V gene. The CDR3 runs 16 residues. V shed 2 bases and J shed 1 base, with 11 bases lying between them. The chain's CDR3 is CASSLGRAGNTGELFF. The CDR3 DNA reads TGTGCCAGCAGTTTAGGGCGGGCAGGGAACACCGGGGAGCTGTTTTTT.

This clonotype was picked up a small number of times. The V gene is TRBV5-6, the J gene TRBJ2-5; a weak D match, TRBD2 (5 bases). Deletions cut 3 bases from V and 5 bases from J, with 8 bases between. The V gene's germline CDR1 is SGHDT and CDR2 YYEEEE. This CDR3 has 12 residues. This chain's CDR3 is CASSWRRETQYF. In nucleotides, the CDR3 is TGTGCCAGCAGCTGGAGGCGGGAGACCCAGTACTTC.

The CDR3 region is CASSFLLAEYNEQFF. For the CDR3, the DNA is TGTGCCAGCAGTTTCCTACTAGCGGAGTACAATGAGCAGTTCTTC. V usage is TRBV27 and J usage is TRBJ2-1; 8 positions agree with TRBD2. Germline V gene sequence: CDR1 MNHEY, CDR2 SMNVEV (reference sequence). This CDR3 spans 15 amino acids. Germline trimming cut 3 bases from V and 4 bases from J; bases unmatched to any gene: 5.

The chain combines TRBV19 with TRBJ2-1; TRBD2 aligns across 10 bases. The CDR3 has 14 residues. Germline V gives CDR1 LNHDA, CDR2 SQIVND (reference sequence). Unmatched junction bases numbered 7, after V lost 6 bases and J lost 8 bases. The CDR3 DNA reads TGTGCCAGTAGGCTAGCGGGAGCATACGATGAGCAGTTCTTC. Protein sequence: CASRLAGAYDEQFF.

This chain connects TRBV12-5 to TRBJ2-1; 12 bases match TRBD2. This CDR3 has 15 amino acids. CDR1 and CDR2 from the germline V gene are LGHNT and FRNRAP. V lost 6 bases, J lost 2 bases, and 2 bases stayed unmatched. CDR3 sequence: CASGSSGRAYNEQFF. CDR3 nucleotide sequence: TGTGCTAGTGGATCTAGCGGGAGGGCCTACAATGAGCAGTTCTTC.

CDR3: CASSLSGGGDEQFF. For the CDR3, the DNA is TGTGCCAGCAGTTTGAGCGGTGGTGGCGATGAGCAGTTCTTC. The chain has TRBV12-3 or TRBV12-4 and TRBJ2-1, with a possible D match to TRBD2 (5 bases). The V gene lost 3 bases and the J gene lost 8 bases, with 14 bases spanning the gap. The CDR3 is 14 amino acids.

This clonotype has just a few counts. The rearrangement links TRBV12-3 or TRBV12-4 to TRBJ1-5; D is undetermined. CDR3 length: 15 amino acids. Trimming removed 3 bases at V and 2 bases at J, with 11 bases between. The CDR3 DNA reads as TGTGCCAGCAGTTTCGGTCGGAGGGGCAATCAGCCCCAGCATTTT. Translation: CASSFGRRGNQPQHF.

The chain couples TRBV19 to TRBJ1-1, with D uncertain. Germline CDR1 is LNHDA and CDR2 is SQIVND (reference sequence). The ends were cut back, 7 bases at V and 9 bases at J, with 9 bases in the middle. This CDR3 has 10 amino acids. The CDR3 loop is CASIPGKAFF. In nucleotides, the CDR3 is TGTGCCAGTATTCCGGGGAAAGCTTTCTTT.

The chain joins TRBV5-3 to TRBJ2-7, with 9 bases lining up with TRBD2. TRBV5-3 is filed as an ORF, its function uncertain. Trimming at V came to 4 bases and at J to 6 bases, leaving 17 bases not matched to a gene. This CDR3 has 17 residues. The chain's CDR3 is CARSPKAGFSGSGEQYV. In nucleotides, the CDR3 is TGTGCCAGAAGCCCGAAGGCGGGGTTTAGCGGGAGCGGCGAGCAGTACGTC.

This chain joins TRBV7-6 and TRBJ2-1; TRBD2 matches at 11 bases. The CDR3 contains 17 residues. Unmatched junction bases numbered 10, after V lost 5 bases and J lost 4 bases. Germline assignment: CDR1 SGHVS and CDR2 FNYEAQ. The CDR3 DNA reads as TGTGCCAGCAGCCCCCCGCCAGGGACTAGCGGTTACAATGAGCAGTTCTTC. Translated: CASSPPPGTSGYNEQFF.

Ten or more counts support this clonotype. This chain connects TRBV24-1 to TRBJ2-2; unclear D gene. Deletions cut 0 bases from V and 1 base from J, with 11 bases between. The length of the CDR3 is 17 residues. CDR1 and CDR2 from the germline V gene are KGHDR and SFDVKD. In DNA form, the CDR3 reads TGTGCCACCAGTGATTTGGTGAGACATGGGAACACCGGGGAGCTGTTTTTT. Translation gives CATSDLVRHGNTGELFF.

This clonotype was recorded at least ten times. The rearrangement uses TRBV7-2 and TRBJ2-1; 7 bases map to TRBD2. CDR1 is SGHTA and CDR2 is FQGNSA in the germline V gene. The CDR3 has 16 amino acids. Losses at the gene ends were 5 bases for V and 0 bases for J; bases not matched to a gene: 7. The CDR3 DNA reads as TGTGCCAGCAGCCCCCAGCGGGAAAGCTCCTACAATGAGCAGTTCTTC. This encodes CASSPQRESSYNEQFF.

The chain recombines TRBV5-6 with TRBJ2-7, with 12 bases aligning to TRBD2. From germline, CDR1 is SGHDT and CDR2 YYEEEE. This CDR3 comprises 19 residues. The trim removed 3 bases at V and 4 bases at J, leaving 17 bases unmatched. As DNA, the CDR3 is TGTGCCAGCAGCTCTCGCTACCACCTAGCGGGAGGGGACGCATACGAGCAGTACGTC. It yields the protein CASSSRYHLAGGDAYEQYV.